This T cell receptor (beta chain) was captured in a study of ipilimumab plus nivolumab after autologous stem cell transplantation. Starting 14 to 28 days after autologous transplant, ipilimumab 1 mg/kg was given. This clone was counted a single time. The protocol was immunoSEQ multiplex PCR, while the TCRdb copy is restricted to in-frame clones and leaves out a portion. The sample shows approximately 84,000 clones, under 85% of them seen only once. This TCR was recovered from a male donor with diffuse large B-cell lymphoma. The input for sequencing was PBMCs, taken in a trial of ipilimumab plus nivolumab as post-transplant consolidation.

The CDR3 loop reads CASSLGGGRGNEQFF. CDR3 DNA sequence: TGCGCCAGCAGCCTTGGGGGCGGTAGGGGAAATGAGCAGTTCTTC. The chain links TRBV4-3 to TRBJ2-1, with D possibly TRBD1 on 6 matching bases. CDR1 and CDR2 (germline): LGHNA, YSLEER. The length of the CDR3 is 15 residues. V lost 4 bases and J 7 bases, leaving 17 bases between the germline ends.